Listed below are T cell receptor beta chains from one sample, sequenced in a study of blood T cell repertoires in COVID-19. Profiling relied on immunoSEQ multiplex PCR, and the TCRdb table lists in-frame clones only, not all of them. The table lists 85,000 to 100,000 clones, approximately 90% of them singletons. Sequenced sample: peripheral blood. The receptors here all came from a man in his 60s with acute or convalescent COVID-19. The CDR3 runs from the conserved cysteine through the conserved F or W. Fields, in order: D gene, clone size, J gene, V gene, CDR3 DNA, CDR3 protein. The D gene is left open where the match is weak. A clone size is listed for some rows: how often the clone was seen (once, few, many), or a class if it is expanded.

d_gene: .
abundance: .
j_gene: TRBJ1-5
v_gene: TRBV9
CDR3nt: TGTGCCAGCAGCGTAGGAGTGCCCAATCAGCCCCAGCATTTT
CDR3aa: CASSVGVPNQPQHF

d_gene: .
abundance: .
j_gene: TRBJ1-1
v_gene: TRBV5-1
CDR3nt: TGCGCCAGCAGCTTGGGGCCGAACACTGAAGCTTTCTTT
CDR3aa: CASSLGPNTEAFF

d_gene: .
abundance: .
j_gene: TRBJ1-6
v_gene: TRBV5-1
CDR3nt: TGCGCCAGCAGCAGAAAGGACAGTCTAAATTCACCCCTCCACTTT
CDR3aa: CASSRKDSLNSPLHF

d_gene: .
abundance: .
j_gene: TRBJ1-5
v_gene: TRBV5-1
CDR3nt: TGCGCCAGCAGTGTTGGTTCGTCCCGGGATCAGCCCCAGCATTTT
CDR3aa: CASSVGSSRDQPQHF

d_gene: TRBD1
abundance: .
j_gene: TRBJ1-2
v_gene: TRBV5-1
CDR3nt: TGCGCCAGCAGCTTGTCTTTAGGACAGGAATATGGCTACACCTTC
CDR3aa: CASSLSLGQEYGYTF

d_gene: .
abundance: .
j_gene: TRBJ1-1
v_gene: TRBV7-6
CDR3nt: TGTGCCAGCAGCTTATTCACAGGCGGCACTGAAGCTTTCTTT
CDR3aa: CASSLFTGGTEAFF

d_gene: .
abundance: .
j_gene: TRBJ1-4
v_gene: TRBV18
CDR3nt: TGTGCCAGCTCAGTCAGGAGGGCGCAGGATGAAAAACTGTTTTTT
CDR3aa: CASSVRRAQDEKLFF

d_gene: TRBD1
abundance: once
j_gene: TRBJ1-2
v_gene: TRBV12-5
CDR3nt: TGTGCTAGTGGTTTGACCTCCCGGGACAGGGGACATCCTAACTATGGCTACACCTTC
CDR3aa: CASGLTSRDRGHPNYGYTF

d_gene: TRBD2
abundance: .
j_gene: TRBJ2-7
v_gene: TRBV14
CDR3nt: TGTGCCAGCAGCCGGAGGCCTAGCGGGGGGCCGATCGAGCAGTACTTC
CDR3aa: CASSRRPSGGPIEQYF

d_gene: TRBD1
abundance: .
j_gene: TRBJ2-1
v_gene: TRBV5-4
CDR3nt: TGTGCCAGCAGCTTGACAGGGGGCACTGACAATGAGCAGTTCTTC
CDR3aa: CASSLTGGTDNEQFF

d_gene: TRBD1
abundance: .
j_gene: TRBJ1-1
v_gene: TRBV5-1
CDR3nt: TGCGCTAGCTTCCCAGGGGGGAGCAACACTGAAGCTTTCTTT
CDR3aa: CASFPGGSNTEAFF

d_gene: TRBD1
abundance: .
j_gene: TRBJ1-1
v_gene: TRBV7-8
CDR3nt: TGTGCCAGCAGCCCAGGACAGGGCGCTGAAGCTTTCTTT
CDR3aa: CASSPGQGAEAFF

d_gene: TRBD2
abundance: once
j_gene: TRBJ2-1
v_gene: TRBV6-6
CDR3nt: TGTGCCAGCAGTTACTCGATAGCGGGGGGGTACAATGAGCAGTTCTTC
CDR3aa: CASSYSIAGGYNEQFF

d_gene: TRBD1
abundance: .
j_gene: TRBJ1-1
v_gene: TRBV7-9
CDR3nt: TGTGCCAGCAGCCACCAAAGAAGACAGGGCAAGGGTACTGAAGCTTTCTTT
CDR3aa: CASSHQRRQGKGTEAFF

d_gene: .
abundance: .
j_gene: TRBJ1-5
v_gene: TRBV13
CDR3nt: TGTGCCAGCAGCAGCAGGGGTCGGCCCCAGCATTTT
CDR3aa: CASSSRGRPQHF

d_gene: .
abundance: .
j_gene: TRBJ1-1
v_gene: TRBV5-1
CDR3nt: TGCGCCAGCAGCTTGGCACAGGTGGCTTTCTTT
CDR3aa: CASSLAQVAFF

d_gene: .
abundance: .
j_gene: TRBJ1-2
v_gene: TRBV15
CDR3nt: TGTGCCACCAGCAGAGATGGCCCATACTATGGCTACACCTTC
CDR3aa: CATSRDGPYYGYTF

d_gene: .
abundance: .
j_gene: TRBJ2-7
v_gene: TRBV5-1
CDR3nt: TGCGCCAGCAGCTTGGATCCCGGGTACGAGCAGTACTTC
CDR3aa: CASSLDPGYEQYF

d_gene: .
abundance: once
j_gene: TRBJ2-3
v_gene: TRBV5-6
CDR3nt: TGTGCCAGCAGCTTGGGTGCGGGGACTAGCACAGATACGCAGTATTTT
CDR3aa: CASSLGAGTSTDTQYF

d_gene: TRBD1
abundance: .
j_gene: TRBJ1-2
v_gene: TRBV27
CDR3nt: TGTGCCAGCAGTCCGCATGACAGGGGGCGTATTTATGGCTACACCTTC
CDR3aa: CASSPHDRGRIYGYTF

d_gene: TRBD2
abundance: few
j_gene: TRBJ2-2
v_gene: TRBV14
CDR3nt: TGTGCCAGCAGCCAAGATGGAGGCAGCGGGGCCGGGGAGCTGTTTTTT
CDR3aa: CASSQDGGSGAGELFF

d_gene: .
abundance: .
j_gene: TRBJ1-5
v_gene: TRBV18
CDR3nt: TGTGCCAGCTCACAGGACAGTCGGCAGCCCCAGCATTTT
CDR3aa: CASSQDSRQPQHF

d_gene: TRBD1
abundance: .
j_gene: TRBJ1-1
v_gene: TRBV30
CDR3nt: TGTGCCTGGTCCCGGGACAGGGGTAATTTGGGAGCTTTCTTT
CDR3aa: CAWSRDRGNLGAFF

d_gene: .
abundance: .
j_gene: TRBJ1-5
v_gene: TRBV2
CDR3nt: TGTGCAAGCGCCGGGGAGAGAAATCAGCCCCAGCATTTT
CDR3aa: CASAGERNQPQHF

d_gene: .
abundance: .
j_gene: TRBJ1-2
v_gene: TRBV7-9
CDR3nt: TGTGCCAGCAGCTTGAATCAGGGGAGGGATGGCTACACCTTC
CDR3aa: CASSLNQGRDGYTF

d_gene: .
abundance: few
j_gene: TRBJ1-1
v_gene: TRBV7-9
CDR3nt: TGTGCCAGCAGCTTACTGGAGGGCACTGAAGCTTTCTTT
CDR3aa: CASSLLEGTEAFF

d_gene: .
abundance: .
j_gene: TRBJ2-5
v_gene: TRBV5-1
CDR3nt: TGCGCCAGCAGCTTGTTTCCCGACAACACGAAGGAGACCCAGTACTTC
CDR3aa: CASSLFPDNTKETQYF

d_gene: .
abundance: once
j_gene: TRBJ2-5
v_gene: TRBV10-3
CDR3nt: TGTGCCATCAGTGAGTCCCAGGGTCAAGAGACCCAGTACTTC
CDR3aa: CAISESQGQETQYF

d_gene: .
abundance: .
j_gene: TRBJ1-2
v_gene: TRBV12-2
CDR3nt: TGTGCAAGTCGCACACCACCCACGGACAGGTCCCCTAACTATGGCTACACCTTC
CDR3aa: CASRTPPTDRSPNYGYTF

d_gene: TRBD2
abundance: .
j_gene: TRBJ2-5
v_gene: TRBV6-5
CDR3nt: TGTGCCAGCAGTCGTAGCGGGGGGGCCCGGGAGACCCAGTACTTC
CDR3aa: CASSRSGGARETQYF

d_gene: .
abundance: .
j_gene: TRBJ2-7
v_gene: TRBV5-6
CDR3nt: TGTGCCAGCAGCTTGGTACAGGGTGGCGAGCAGTACTTC
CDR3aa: CASSLVQGGEQYF

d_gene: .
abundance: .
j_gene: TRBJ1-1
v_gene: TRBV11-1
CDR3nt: TGTGCCAGCAGCCCTGTCTTTAACACTGAAGCTTTCTTT
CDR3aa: CASSPVFNTEAFF

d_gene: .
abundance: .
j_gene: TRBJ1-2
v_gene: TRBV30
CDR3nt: TGTGCCTGGACCCCTGGGGGGTATGGCTACACCTTC
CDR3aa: CAWTPGGYGYTF

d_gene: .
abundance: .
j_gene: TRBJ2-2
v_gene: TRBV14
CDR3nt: TGTGCCAGCAGCCAAGACCCCGGAGTAGGGGAGCTGTTTTTT
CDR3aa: CASSQDPGVGELFF

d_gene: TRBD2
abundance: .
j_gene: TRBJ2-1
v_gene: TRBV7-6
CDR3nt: TGTGCCAGCAGCTTATTTGGCGGGGGGGCCCGGGGCAATGAGCAGTTCTTC
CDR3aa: CASSLFGGGARGNEQFF

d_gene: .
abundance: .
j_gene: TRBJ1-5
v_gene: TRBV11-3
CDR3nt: TGTGCCAGCAGCCCCGGACAGTACAATCAGCCCCAGCATTTT
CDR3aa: CASSPGQYNQPQHF

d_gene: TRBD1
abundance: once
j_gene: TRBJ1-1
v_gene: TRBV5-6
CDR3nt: TGTGCCAGCAGCGGTGCCGGGACAGGGGGCGCGAACACTGAAGCTTTCTTT
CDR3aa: CASSGAGTGGANTEAFF

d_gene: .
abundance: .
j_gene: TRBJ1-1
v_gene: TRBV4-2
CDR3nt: TGTGCCGTACGGGACACTCAGAACACTGAAGCTTTCTTT
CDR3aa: CAVRDTQNTEAFF

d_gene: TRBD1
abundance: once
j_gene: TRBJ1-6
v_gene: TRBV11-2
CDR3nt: TGTGCCAGCAGCTTAGTGGGGACAGGGCTTTCACCCCTCCACTTT
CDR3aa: CASSLVGTGLSPLHF

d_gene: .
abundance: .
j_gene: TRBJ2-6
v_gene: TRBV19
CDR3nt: TGTGCCAGTAGTATGCTCGCGACTGGGGCCAACGTCCTGACTTTC
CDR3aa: CASSMLATGANVLTF

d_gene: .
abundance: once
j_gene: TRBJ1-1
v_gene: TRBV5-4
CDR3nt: TGTGCCAGCAGCTTAGCCACGACAGCTTCTGAAGCTTTCTTT
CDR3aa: CASSLATTASEAFF

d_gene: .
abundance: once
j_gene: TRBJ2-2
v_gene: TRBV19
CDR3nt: TGTGCCAGTACAGAATTGAACACCGGGGAGCTGTTTTTT
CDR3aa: CASTELNTGELFF

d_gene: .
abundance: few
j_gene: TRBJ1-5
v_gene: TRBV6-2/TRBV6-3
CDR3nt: TGTGCCAGCAGTTACTCCGACCCGGTTCAGGAGCCCCAGCATTTT
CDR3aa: CASSYSDPVQEPQHF

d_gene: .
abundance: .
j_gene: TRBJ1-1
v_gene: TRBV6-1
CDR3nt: TGTGCCAGCAGTGAACTATTATCCCTTAGGGGGTCGAACACTGAAGCTTTCTTT
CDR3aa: CASSELLSLRGSNTEAFF

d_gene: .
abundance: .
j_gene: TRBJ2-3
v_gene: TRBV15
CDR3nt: TGTGCCACCAGCAGAGATGGGAGTGTCGCAGATACGCAGTATTTT
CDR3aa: CATSRDGSVADTQYF

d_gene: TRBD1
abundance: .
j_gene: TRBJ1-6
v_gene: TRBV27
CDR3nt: TGTGCCAGCAGTTTACCCCCCTCTACAGGGGGCACAAATTCACCCCTCCACTTT
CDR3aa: CASSLPPSTGGTNSPLHF

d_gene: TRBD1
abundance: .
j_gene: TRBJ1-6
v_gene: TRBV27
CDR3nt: TGTGCCAGCAGTTTAATTACCGGGACAGGGGGTTCACCCCTCCACTTT
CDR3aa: CASSLITGTGGSPLHF

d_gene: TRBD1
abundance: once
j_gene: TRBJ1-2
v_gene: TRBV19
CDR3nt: TGTGCCAGTAGGACAGGGTACAGGGATGGCTACACCTTC
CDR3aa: CASRTGYRDGYTF

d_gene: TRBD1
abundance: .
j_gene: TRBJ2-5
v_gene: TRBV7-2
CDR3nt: TGTGCCAGCAGCCCATACAGGGGGACGGAGACCCAGTACTTC
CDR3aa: CASSPYRGTETQYF

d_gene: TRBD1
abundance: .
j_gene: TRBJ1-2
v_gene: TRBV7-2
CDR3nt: TGTGCCAGCAGCTTAAGGAGGGACAGTAATTATGGCTACACCTTC
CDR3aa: CASSLRRDSNYGYTF

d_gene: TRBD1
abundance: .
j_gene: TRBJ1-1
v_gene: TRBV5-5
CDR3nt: TGTGCCAGCAGCGACAGGGGACAGTTGAACACTGAAGCTTTCTTT
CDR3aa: CASSDRGQLNTEAFF

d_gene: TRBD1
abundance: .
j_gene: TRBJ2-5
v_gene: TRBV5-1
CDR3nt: TGCGCCAGCAGCGATCAGGGACAGGGGGAAGGAGAGACCCAGTACTTC
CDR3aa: CASSDQGQGEGETQYF

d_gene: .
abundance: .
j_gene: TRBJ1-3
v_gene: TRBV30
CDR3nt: TGTGCCTGGACAGCTGGAAACACCATATATTTT
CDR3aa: CAWTAGNTIYF

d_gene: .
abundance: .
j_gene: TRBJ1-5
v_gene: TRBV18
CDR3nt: TGTGCCAGCTCACCGGCGGGCGGCAATCAGCCCCAGCATTTT
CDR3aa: CASSPAGGNQPQHF

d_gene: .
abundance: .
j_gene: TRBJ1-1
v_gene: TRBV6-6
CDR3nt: TGTGCCAGCAGTTACTCTACAGTTCTGAACACTGAAGCTTTCTTT
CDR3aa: CASSYSTVLNTEAFF

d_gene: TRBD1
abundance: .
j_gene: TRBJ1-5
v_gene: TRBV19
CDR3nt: TGTGCCAGTAGCGGGGCTTCCGGGACAGGGGGCAATCAGCCCCAGCATTTT
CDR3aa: CASSGASGTGGNQPQHF